One and the same sample provided the 27 T cell receptor beta chains below, sequenced in a study of CD8+CD57+ T cells in acquired aplastic anemia. An expansion of CD8+CD57+ cells by flow cytometry had been shown in patients chosen for sequencing. Genomic DNA, serving as template, underwent TCR beta VDJ and CDR3 profiling. TCRdb re-derived calls from the reads in MiXCR, one entry per CDR3 protein. The sample has fewer than 250,000 distinct CDR3 sequences; roughly half are singletons. Material for sequencing was sorted CD4+, CD8+, or CD8+CD57+ T cells (not recorded which) from PBMCs. These receptor sequences come from a human donor with aplastic anemia.

This clonotype is a singleton in its sample. The chain couples TRBV6-5 to TRBJ2-5; no reliable D call. Trimming took 7 bases from V and 1 from J, leaving 13 bases between them. The CDR3 totals 14 residues. Germline V gives CDR1 MNHEY, CDR2 SVGAGI. CDR3: CASTLRAGQETQYF. In nucleotides, the CDR3 is TGTGCCAGCACCCTCCGAGCAGGCCAAGAGACCCAGTACTTC.

The rearrangement uses TRBV10-3 and TRBJ2-1, with 8 bases aligning to TRBD1. V lost 6 bases to trimming and J lost 10 bases; unmatched junction nucleotides: 14. The germline gives CDR1 ENHRY, CDR2 SYGVKD. The CDR3 totals 15 residues. This CDR3 is CAIRRTGLLIVEQFF. DNA for the CDR3: TGTGCCATCAGGCGGACAGGGTTGCTAATCGTCGAGCAGTTCTTC.

This clonotype was counted between two and nine times. V is TRBV28 and J is TRBJ1-6; possibly TRBD1 for D (6 bases). The CDR3 has 19 residues. V was pared by 2 bases and J by 0 bases, with 17 bases between. Germline CDR1 MDHEN, CDR2 SYDVKM. CDR3 in amino acids: CASSLGPGVTSSYNSPLHF. For the CDR3, the DNA is TGTGCCAGCAGTTTAGGCCCAGGGGTGACTAGCTCCTATAATTCACCCCTCCACTTT.

This clonotype has at least ten counts. The chain carries TRBV20-1 and TRBJ2-7, with no clear D. Trimming removed 0 bases at V and 2 bases at J, with 11 bases between. Germline-derived CDR1 and CDR2 are DFQATT and SNEGSKA (reference sequence). CDR3 length: 14 amino acids. For the CDR3, the DNA is TGCAGTGCTAGAGATAGCCGCGTTGCCTACGAGCAGTACTTC. Translating it yields CSARDSRVAYEQYF.

This clonotype showed up many times. The chain couples TRBV27 to TRBJ2-3; no clear D gene. Trimming took off 6 bases at V and 6 bases at J, with 10 bases between the two ends. The germline gives CDR1 MNHEY, CDR2 SMNVEV (reference sequence). There are 12 residues in the CDR3. DNA of the CDR3: TGTGCCAGCAGCAGAATGGGGGATACGCAGTATTTT. As protein: CASSRMGDTQYF.

This clonotype was recorded at least ten times. This chain links TRBV19 with TRBJ2-7; tentative D call: TRBD1 (6 bases). Looked up from germline, CDR1 is LNHDA and CDR2 is SQIVND (reference sequence). The CDR3 is 14 amino acids. Trimming stripped 4 bases from V and 1 base from J, with 11 bases between. The DNA of the CDR3 is TGTGCCAGTAGTAGATCGGACAGTTCCTACGAGCAGTACTTC. Amino acids: CASSRSDSSYEQYF. The full variable domain, its missing parts supplied by reference TRBV19 and TRBJ2-7, is DGGITQSPKYLFRKEGQNVTLSCEQNLNHDAMYWYRQDPGQGLRLIYYSQIVNDFQKGDIAEGYSVSREKKESFPLTVTSAQKNPTAFYLCASSRSDSSYEQYFGPGTRLTVT.

The rearrangement uses TRBV19 and TRBJ1-6, with D uncertain. CDR1 LNHDA and CDR2 SQIVND come from the germline V gene (reference sequence). Trimming removed 7 bases from V and 8 bases from J, with 21 bases in between. The CDR3 totals 16 residues. CDR3 bases: TGTGCCAGTACCATTAGTGCGGGGAACATAGATTCACCCCTCCACTTT. This gives the protein CASTISAGNIDSPLHF.

This chain links TRBV6-2 or TRBV6-3 with TRBJ2-1, with 10 bases aligning to TRBD2. This CDR3 has 15 residues. Per germline, CDR1 MNHEY and CDR2 SVGEGT. The ends lost 6 bases at V and 12 bases at J; junction bases unmatched: 14. This CDR3 reads CASSRGLAETDTQFF. CDR3 bases: TGTGCCAGCAGCCGAGGACTAGCGGAAACAGATACGCAGTTCTTC.

This clonotype has a count of ten or more. V and J are TRBV9 and TRBJ2-3; D perhaps matches TRBD2 (5 bases). The CDR3 totals 15 residues. Germline lookup yields CDR1 SGDLS and CDR2 YYNGEE. V lost 6 bases and J 2 bases, leaving 16 bases between the germline ends. CDR3: CASTLWGEHTDTQYF. The CDR3 region has the DNA TGTGCCAGCACCTTATGGGGAGAGCACACAGATACGCAGTATTTT. The whole variable domain, remainder taken from reference TRBV9 and TRBJ2-3, is DSGVTQTPKHLITATGQRVTLRCSPRSGDLSVYWYQQSLDQGLQFLIQYYNGEERAKGNILERFSAQQFPDLHSELNLSSLELGDSALYFCASTLWGEHTDTQYFGPGTRLTVL.

This clonotype was seen many times. The rearrangement links TRBV7-3 to TRBJ2-1, with 7 nucleotides matching TRBD2. The V and J ends lost 4 bases and 4 bases, in that order; junction bases with no gene match: 10. CDR1 SGHTA and CDR2 FQGTGA come from the germline V gene. The CDR3 totals 16 residues. The CDR3 sequence: CASSSPSTAGYNEQFF. As DNA, the CDR3 is TGTGCCAGCAGCTCCCCGTCGACAGCGGGGTACAATGAGCAGTTCTTC.

The V gene is TRBV25-1, the J gene TRBJ2-3; 10 nucleotides match TRBD2. V was clipped by 5 bases and J by 5 bases; unmatched bases: 4. The CDR3 has 14 residues. Looked up from germline, CDR1 is MGHDK and CDR2 is SYGVNS. CDR3 residues: CASSLAGAQDTQYF. The CDR3 nucleotides read TGTGCCAGCAGTCTAGCGGGAGCGCAAGATACGCAGTATTTT.

This clonotype showed up many times. The chain recombines TRBV7-2 with TRBJ1-1; TRBD1 matches 7 bases. The trim removed 1 base at V and 4 bases at J, leaving 3 bases unmatched. The CDR3 has 14 amino acids. Germline loops: CDR1 SGHTA, CDR2 FQGNSA. CDR3 sequence reads: CASSLDSGGTEAFF. Written as DNA, the CDR3 is TGTGCCAGCAGCTTAGACTCAGGGGGCACTGAAGCTTTCTTT.

V is TRBV10-3 and J is TRBJ2-2, with D hard to call. The CDR3 is 14 amino acids. The germline V gene encodes CDR1 ENHRY and CDR2 SYGVKD. V was shortened by 0 bases and J by 3 bases, with 5 bases between the two germline ends. The CDR3 here is CAISESFDTGELFF. CDR3 nucleotide sequence: TGTGCCATCAGTGAGTCGTTCGACACCGGGGAGCTGTTTTTT.

The chain links TRBV7-9 to TRBJ1-1, with D tentatively TRBD1 (6 bases). Trimming removed 1 base from V and 4 bases from J, with 16 bases in between. The CDR3 spans 16 residues. Germline V gene data show CDR1 as SEHNR and CDR2 as FQNEAQ (reference sequence). The CDR3 loop is CASSLGQGSVGTEAFF. CDR3 in DNA: TGTGCCAGCAGCTTAGGCCAGGGGAGCGTAGGCACTGAAGCTTTCTTT.

The table lists this clonotype with many counts. The chain is built from TRBV6-4 and TRBJ1-1; 7 bases are a match to TRBD1. V lost 2 bases to trimming and J lost 4 bases; unmatched junction nucleotides: 4. Looked up from germline, CDR1 is MRHNA and CDR2 is SNTAGT. This CDR3 comprises 14 residues. CDR3 in amino acids: CASSDDRESTEAFF. The CDR3 DNA follows: TGTGCCAGCAGTGACGACAGGGAGAGCACTGAAGCTTTCTTT.

The genes are TRBV2 and TRBJ2-1, with 16 bases fitting TRBD2. The CDR3 is 16 amino acids. CDR1 is SNHLY, CDR2 FYNNEI, per germline. Germline trimming cut 7 bases from V and 12 bases from J; bases unmatched to any gene: 12. Here the CDR3 reads CASTGTSGRETYGQFF. Written as DNA, the CDR3 is TGTGCCAGCACCGGGACTAGCGGGAGGGAAACGTATGGGCAGTTCTTC.

This clonotype has only a few counts. The rearrangement links TRBV2 to TRBJ1-2, with a weak D call TRBD1 (6 bases). This CDR3 is 14 amino acids long. Trimming removed 1 base from V and 4 bases from J, with 10 bases in between. CDR1 is SNHLY, CDR2 FYNNEI, per germline. CDR3 protein: CASSEGVGAYGYTF. CDR3 bases: TGTGCCAGCAGTGAAGGGGTGGGGGCCTATGGCTACACCTTC. The full variable domain, with the rest looked up from reference TRBV2 and TRBJ1-2, is EPEVTQTPSHQVTQMGQEVILRCVPISNHLYFYWYRQILGQKVEFLVSFYNNEISEKSEIFDDQFSVERPDGSNFTLKIRSTKLEDSAMYFCASSEGVGAYGYTFGSGTRLTVV.

The J gene is TRBJ1-5, the V gene TRBV5-1; no firm D call. V shed 3 bases and J shed 1 base, with 8 bases lying between them. Per the germline V gene, CDR1 is SGHRS and CDR2 is YFSETQ. This CDR3 has 14 amino acids. The CDR3: CASSYGRSNQPQHF. The CDR3, as DNA: TGCGCCAGCAGCTACGGACGGAGCAATCAGCCCCAGCATTTT.

This chain connects TRBV19 to TRBJ1-5; D remains unclear. The ends were cut back, 7 bases at V and 2 bases at J, with 12 bases in the middle. The germline CDR1 and CDR2 sequences are LNHDA and SQIVND (reference sequence). The length of the CDR3 is 14 residues. The CDR3 DNA is TGTGCCAGTAACGAGGGAGTTGGCAATCAGCCCCAGCATTTT. Translating it yields CASNEGVGNQPQHF.

V gene TRBV19 combines with J gene TRBJ2-1, with TRBD1 matching over 7 bases. This CDR3 comprises 16 residues. Germline V CDR1 and CDR2: LNHDA, SQIVND (reference sequence). With V trimmed by 3 bases and J by 4 bases, 9 bases remained unmatched. DNA of the CDR3: TGTGCCAGTAGTATCTCCCTCACGGACAGGTACAATGAGCAGTTCTTC. As protein: CASSISLTDRYNEQFF.

The V call is TRBV11-2, the J call TRBJ1-1; 10 bases align to TRBD1. This CDR3 region has 15 residues. The germline gives CDR1 SGHAT, CDR2 FQNNGV. The trim removed 5 bases at V and 4 bases at J, leaving 7 bases unmatched. CDR3 amino acids: CASSSRDRGPTEAFF. In DNA form, the CDR3 reads TGTGCCAGCAGCAGCCGGGACAGGGGTCCCACTGAAGCTTTCTTT.

This sequence joins TRBV6-5 and TRBJ1-1; D might be TRBD1 (5 bases). The CDR3 extends over 15 amino acids. Germline CDR1 MNHEY, CDR2 SVGAGI. Trimming pared 4 bases from V and 4 bases from J, leaving 16 bases between. The CDR3 DNA is TGTGCCAGCAGTTTTTCCGGGGCCAGCTCCACTGAAGCTTTCTTT. The encoded protein is CASSFSGASSTEAFF.

This chain links TRBV5-6 with TRBJ1-1, with D uncertain. The CDR3 sequence is 13 residues long. Trimming removed 2 bases from V and 6 bases from J, with 11 bases in between. Germline assignment: CDR1 SGHDT and CDR2 YYEEEE. In DNA form, the CDR3 reads TGTGCCAGCAGCTTACACGGCGGCGCTGAAGCTTTCTTT. Protein product: CASSLHGGAEAFF.

This clonotype was observed at least ten times. The chain recombines TRBV4-1 with TRBJ2-3; weak D call: TRBD2 (5 bases). V was trimmed by 8 bases and J by 2 bases, leaving 11 bases between them. Germline lookup yields CDR1 MGHRA and CDR2 YSYEKL. There are 13 residues in the CDR3. The CDR3 DNA follows: TGCGCCAGCGGTAGCGATGCCACAGATACGCAGTATTTT. This gives the protein CASGSDATDTQYF.

Points on this clonotype: A junction end diverges from the germline sequence, so it may reflect a read error. The chain recombines TRBV7-9 with TRBJ2-3; D is tentatively TRBD1 or TRBD2 (5 bases each). The CDR3 totals 17 residues. Per the germline V gene, CDR1 is SEHNR and CDR2 is FQNEAQ (reference sequence). The CDR3 bases are TGTACCAGCAGCCAGAGTTCTAGGGGAGAAGGCCCAGATACGCAGTATTTT. Encoded protein: CTSSQSSRGEGPDTQYF.

The chain has TRBV2 and TRBJ1-5; 8 positions agree with TRBD1. The CDR3 spans 15 residues. Germline V gives CDR1 SNHLY, CDR2 FYNNEI. The V segment lost 7 bases and the J segment 4 bases; nucleotides outside the gene matches: 9. The CDR3 loop reads CASNGGRGRNQPQHF. The CDR3 DNA is TGTGCCAGCAACGGGGGCAGGGGGCGAAATCAGCCCCAGCATTTT.

Ten or more counts support this clonotype. J is TRBJ2-1 and V is TRBV6-5; D may be TRBD1 or TRBD2 (6 bases each). Germline assignment: CDR1 MNHEY and CDR2 SVGAGI. V lost 6 bases to trimming and J lost 8 bases, with 14 bases between them. CDR3 length equals 13 residues. CDR3 amino acids: CASSADRGHEQFF. In DNA form, the CDR3 reads TGTGCCAGCAGCGCCGACCGGGGGCATGAGCAGTTCTTC.